This T cell receptor (beta chain) was documented in a study of blood T cell repertoires in COVID-19 (dated by TCRdb to 2020 to 2021). A note on the overall study: Samples covering the acute and convalescent phases of COVID-19 were provided by collaborators in the United States, Italy and Spain. A de-identified subject ID, COVID-19 status, age in years and sex were almost always included in the sample metadata. The prospective study material was composed of cDNA or gDNA derived from T cells, B-cell-depleted T cells, or PBMCs. Subjects who had been exposed to COVID-19, were actively infected with it, or had recovered from it provided the deeply sampled blood TCRbeta repertoires that made up the dataset. Where HLA class I and class II types were available, the types were taken from metadata supplied by the sample provider, not from assay-based typing. The repertoires were released in a freely available public database intended as a resource for research on the immune response to SARS-CoV-2. Samples were obtained from the ongoing ImmuneRACE study (first 160 participants) and from approximately 1,200 subjects provided by 6 global collaborators.

Sequences MDHEN (CDR1) and SYDVKM (CDR2) are obtained from the germline V gene. Trimming removed 3 bases from V and 8 bases from J; the gene matches leave 5 bases unexplained. There are 14 amino acids in the CDR3, from cysteine to phenylalanine inclusive. Solely the CDR3 DNA is kept, with 42 bases framed from the first base. General conclusions and limits of the study: The amount of clinical and demographic metadata varied by source and participant and was provided uncurated.

A remark on this clone: What antigen it recognizes has not been identified. It has no much larger one-base neighbor in the sample; base qualities were not kept.

TCRbeta CDR3 regions were amplified from genomic DNA using the immunoSEQ Assay, a bias-controlled multiplex PCR. Regarding the original processing steps: The number of nucleated cells in each sample was estimated by amplification of reference gene primers within the assay. Sequence reads were collapsed and filtered to measure the absolute abundance of every unique TCRbeta CDR3 rearrangement. Productive Simpson clonality was computed per sample as the square root of Simpson's diversity index over productive rearrangements. Held by TCRdb, this immuneACCESS table contains in-frame sequences only and omits some clones. Under half of the omission traces to an unresolved V gene where checked; the cause of the rest is unknown. Clonal size and the V and J genes are those of that table, whereas D and trimming came from the DNA. This sample is represented by about 220,000 clones; roughly 84% of them were singletons. The ten biggest clones cover 6.8% of the sample.

Participants in the prospective study were aged about 18 to 95 years, lived in over 20 United States geographic areas, and enrolled through a virtual design. In the prospective study, cohorts were assigned on the basis of participant-reported clinical history obtained from a screening survey and a study questionnaire. Recovered participants in ImmuneRACE Cohort 3 were defined as having two consecutive negative NP/OP PCR tests, clearance from a healthcare professional, or resolution of symptoms. In the prospective study, whole blood, serum and a nasopharyngeal or oropharyngeal swab were collected from each participant by mobile phlebotomists. Additional blood draws and questionnaires over an approximately two-month period could optionally be provided by prospective study participants. Before DNA extraction, blood samples from the prospective study were shipped at room temperature or frozen.

This receptor chain uses TRBV28 and TRBJ1-4; TRBD1 matches 8 bases in the middle. The sequencing input was PBMCs or T cells enriched from blood (not recorded which). The sequence was collected from a woman between 40 and 55 years old who had recovered from COVID-19. DNA sequence: TGTGCCAGCAGTTTTACAGGGGGAGGGGAAAAACTGTTTTTT. Its translation reads: CASSFTGGGEKLFF.